This T cell receptor beta chain was sequenced for a study of blood T cell repertoires in COVID-19. Some clones are missing from TCRdb's copy, which holds only in-frame ones; the method was immunoSEQ multiplex PCR. The profile shows 150,000 to 200,000 clones, about 83% of them singletons. The V gene end was trimmed by 4 bases and the J gene end by 4 bases; junction bases not matched to a gene: 1. CDR3 length equals 13 residues. CDR1 is MNHEY and CDR2 is SVGEGT in the germline V gene. Material: peripheral blood. This clonotype originated in a human donor in a cohort sampled during active COVID-19. This sequence joins TRBV6-2 or TRBV6-3 and TRBJ1-1; TRBD1 matches at 9 bases. The CDR3 DNA reads TGTGCCAGCAGTTGGGACAGGGTCACTGAAGCTTTCTTT. Protein product: CASSWDRVTEAFF.